This T cell receptor beta chain was recovered during a study of shared T cell receptors in the human thymus. Profiled with immunoSEQ multiplex PCR; TCRdb holds only in-frame clones, not every one. The sample includes some 640,000 clones, 80% to 90% of them seen just once. With V trimmed by 4 bases and J by 4 bases, 3 bases remained unmatched. Germline V gives CDR1 GTSNPN, CDR2 SVGIG (reference sequence). The CDR3 length is 12 residues. These data were also filed under a second study, of human thymus T cells.

The TCR was taken from a boy less than two years old with a congenital heart defect. The chain joins TRBV30 to TRBJ1-2; 7 nucleotides line up with TRBD1. Sequenced material: thymocytes. The CDR3 nucleotides are TGTGCCTGGACAGGGGGGATCTATGGCTACACCTTC. This sequence encodes CAWTGGIYGYTF.